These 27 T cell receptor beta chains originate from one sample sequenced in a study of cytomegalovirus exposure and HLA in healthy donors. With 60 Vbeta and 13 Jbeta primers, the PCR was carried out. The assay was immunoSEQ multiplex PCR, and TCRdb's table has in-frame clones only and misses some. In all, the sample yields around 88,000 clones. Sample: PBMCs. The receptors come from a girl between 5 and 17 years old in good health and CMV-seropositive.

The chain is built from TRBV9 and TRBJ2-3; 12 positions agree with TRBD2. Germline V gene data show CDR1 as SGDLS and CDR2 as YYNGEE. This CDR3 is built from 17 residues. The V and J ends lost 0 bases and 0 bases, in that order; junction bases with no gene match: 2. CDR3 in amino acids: CASSVGGLAGSTDTQYF. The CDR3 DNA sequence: TGTGCCAGCAGCGTAGGCGGACTAGCGGGAAGCACAGATACGCAGTATTTT.

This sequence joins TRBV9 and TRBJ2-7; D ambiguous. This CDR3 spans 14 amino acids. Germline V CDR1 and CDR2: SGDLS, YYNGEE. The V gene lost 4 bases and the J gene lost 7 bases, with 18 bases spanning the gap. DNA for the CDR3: TGTGCCAGCAGCCCGGGCCCGTTAACGTGGGAGCAGTACGTC. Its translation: CASSPGPLTWEQYV.

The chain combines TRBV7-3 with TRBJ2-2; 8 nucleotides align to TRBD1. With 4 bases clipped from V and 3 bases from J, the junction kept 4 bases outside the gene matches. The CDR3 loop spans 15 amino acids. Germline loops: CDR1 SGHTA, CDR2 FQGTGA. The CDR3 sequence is CASSSRGRDTGELFF. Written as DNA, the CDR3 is TGTGCCAGCAGCTCCAGGGGGCGCGACACCGGGGAGCTGTTTTTT. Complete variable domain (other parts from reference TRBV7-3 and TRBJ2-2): GAGVSQTPSNKVTEKGKYVELRCDPISGHTALYWYRQSLGQGPEFLIYFQGTGAADDSGLPNDRFFAVRPEGSVSTLKIQRTERGDSAVYLCASSSRGRDTGELFFGEGSRLTVL.

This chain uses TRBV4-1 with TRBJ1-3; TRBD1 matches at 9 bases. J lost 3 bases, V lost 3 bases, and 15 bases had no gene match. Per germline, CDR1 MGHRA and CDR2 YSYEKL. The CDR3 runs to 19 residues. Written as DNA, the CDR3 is TGCGCCAGCAGCCAGACCTACAACCCCACAGGGGGCATTGGAAACACCATATATTTT. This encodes CASSQTYNPTGGIGNTIYF.

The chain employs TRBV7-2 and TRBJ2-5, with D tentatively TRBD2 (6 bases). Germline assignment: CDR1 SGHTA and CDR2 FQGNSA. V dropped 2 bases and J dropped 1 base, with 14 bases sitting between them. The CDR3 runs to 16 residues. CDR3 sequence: CASSLTGVGAQETQYF. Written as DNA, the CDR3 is TGTGCCAGCAGCTTAACGGGAGTCGGGGCCCAAGAGACCCAGTACTTC.

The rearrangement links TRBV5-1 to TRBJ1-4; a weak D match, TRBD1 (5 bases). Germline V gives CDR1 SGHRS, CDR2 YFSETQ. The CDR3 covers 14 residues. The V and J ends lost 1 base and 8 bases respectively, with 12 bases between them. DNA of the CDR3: TGCGCCAGCAGCTTGCGGGGGGACCGGGAAAAACTGTTTTTT. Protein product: CASSLRGDREKLFF.

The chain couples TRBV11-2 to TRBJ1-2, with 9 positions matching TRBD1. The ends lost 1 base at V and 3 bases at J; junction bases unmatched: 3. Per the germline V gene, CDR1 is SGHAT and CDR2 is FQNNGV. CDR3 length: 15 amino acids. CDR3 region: CASSLGGQGYYGYTF. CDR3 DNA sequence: TGTGCCAGCAGCTTAGGGGGACAGGGTTACTATGGCTACACCTTC.

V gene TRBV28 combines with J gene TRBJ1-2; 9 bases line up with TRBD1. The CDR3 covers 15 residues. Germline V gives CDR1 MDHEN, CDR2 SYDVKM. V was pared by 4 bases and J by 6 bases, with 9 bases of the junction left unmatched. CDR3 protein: CASSSLKTGGDGYTF. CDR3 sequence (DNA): TGTGCCAGCAGTTCCCTTAAGACAGGGGGGGATGGCTACACCTTC.

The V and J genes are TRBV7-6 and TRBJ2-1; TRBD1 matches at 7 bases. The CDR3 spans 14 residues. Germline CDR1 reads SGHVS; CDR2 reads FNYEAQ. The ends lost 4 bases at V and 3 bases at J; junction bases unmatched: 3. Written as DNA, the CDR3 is TGTGCCAGCAGCTCCCGGGACAGCTACAATGAGCAGTTCTTC. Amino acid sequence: CASSSRDSYNEQFF.

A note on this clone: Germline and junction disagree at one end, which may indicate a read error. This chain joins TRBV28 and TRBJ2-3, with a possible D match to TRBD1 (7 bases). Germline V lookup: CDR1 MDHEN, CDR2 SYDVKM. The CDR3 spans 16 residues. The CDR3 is CASSQETRGGTDKQYF. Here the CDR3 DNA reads TGTGCCAGCAGCCAAGAAACTAGAGGGGGGACAGATAAGCAGTATTTT.

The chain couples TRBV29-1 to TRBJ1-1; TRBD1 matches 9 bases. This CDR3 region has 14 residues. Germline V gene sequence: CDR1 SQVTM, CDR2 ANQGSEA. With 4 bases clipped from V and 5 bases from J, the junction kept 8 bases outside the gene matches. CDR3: CSVAPDRGYTEAFF. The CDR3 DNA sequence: TGCAGCGTTGCACCGGACAGGGGATATACTGAAGCTTTCTTT.

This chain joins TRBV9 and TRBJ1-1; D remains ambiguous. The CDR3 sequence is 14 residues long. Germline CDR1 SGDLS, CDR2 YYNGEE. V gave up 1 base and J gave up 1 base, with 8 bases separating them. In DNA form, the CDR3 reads TGTGCCAGCAGCGTAACAGACGAGAACACTGAAGCTTTCTTT. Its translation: CASSVTDENTEAFF.

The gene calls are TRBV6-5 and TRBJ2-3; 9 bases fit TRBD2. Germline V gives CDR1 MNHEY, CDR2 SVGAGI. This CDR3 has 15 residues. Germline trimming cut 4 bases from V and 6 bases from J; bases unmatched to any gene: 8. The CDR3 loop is CASSWVAGGRDTQYF. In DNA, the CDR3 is TGTGCCAGCAGTTGGGTGGCGGGGGGGAGGGATACGCAGTATTTT.

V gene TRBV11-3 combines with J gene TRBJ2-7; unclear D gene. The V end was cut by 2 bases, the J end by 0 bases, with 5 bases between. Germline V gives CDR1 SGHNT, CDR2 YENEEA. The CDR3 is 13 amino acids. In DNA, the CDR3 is TGTGCCAGCAGCTTAATAGACTCCTACGAGCAGTACGTC. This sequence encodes CASSLIDSYEQYV.

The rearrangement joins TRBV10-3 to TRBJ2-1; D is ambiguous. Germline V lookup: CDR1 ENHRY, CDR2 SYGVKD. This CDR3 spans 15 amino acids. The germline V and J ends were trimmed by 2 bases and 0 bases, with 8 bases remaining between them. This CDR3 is CAISETKASYNEQFF. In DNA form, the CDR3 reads TGTGCCATCAGTGAGACTAAGGCCTCCTACAATGAGCAGTTCTTC.

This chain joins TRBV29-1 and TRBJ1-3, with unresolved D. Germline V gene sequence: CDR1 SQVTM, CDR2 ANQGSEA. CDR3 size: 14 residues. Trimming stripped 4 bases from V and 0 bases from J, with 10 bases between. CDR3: CSVVDIPSGNTIYF. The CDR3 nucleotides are TGCAGCGTTGTCGACATACCCTCTGGAAACACCATATATTTT.

The DNA for the CDR3 is TGTGCCAGCAGCTTGGCCCCGGGACAGGGCGTCCACGAGCAGTACGTC. It codes for CASSLAPGQGVHEQYV. This sequence joins TRBV5-8 and TRBJ2-7, with 9 bases lining up with TRBD1. The CDR3 runs to 16 residues. The V gene end was trimmed by 0 bases and the J gene end by 5 bases; junction bases not matched to a gene: 9. CDR1 and CDR2 from the germline V gene are SGHTS and YDEGEE.

In DNA, the CDR3 is TGTGCCAGCAGCGCCCTCGGCGGGCCGGCAGATACGCAGTATTTT. This translates into CASSALGGPADTQYF. The V gene is TRBV9, the J gene TRBJ2-3, with a weak D call TRBD2 (5 bases). Deletions cut 3 bases from V and 4 bases from J, with 15 bases between. CDR1 SGDLS and CDR2 YYNGEE come from the germline V gene. The CDR3 is made up of 15 amino acids.

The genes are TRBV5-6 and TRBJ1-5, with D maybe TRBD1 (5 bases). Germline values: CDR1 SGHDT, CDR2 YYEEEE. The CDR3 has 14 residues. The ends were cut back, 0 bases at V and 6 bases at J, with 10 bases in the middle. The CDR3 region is CASSLGTHSQPQHF. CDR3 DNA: TGTGCCAGCAGCTTGGGGACACACAGTCAGCCCCAGCATTTT.

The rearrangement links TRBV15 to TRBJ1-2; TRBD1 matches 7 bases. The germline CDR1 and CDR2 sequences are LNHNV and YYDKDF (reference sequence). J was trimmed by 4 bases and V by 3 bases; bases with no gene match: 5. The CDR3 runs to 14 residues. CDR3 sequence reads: CATSSPGTVYGYTF. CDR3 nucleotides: TGTGCCACCAGCAGTCCCGGGACAGTCTATGGCTACACCTTC.

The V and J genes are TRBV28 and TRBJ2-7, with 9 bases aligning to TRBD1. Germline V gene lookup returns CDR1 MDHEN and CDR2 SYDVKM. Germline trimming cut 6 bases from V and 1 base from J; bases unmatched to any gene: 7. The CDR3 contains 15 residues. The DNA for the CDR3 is TGTGCCAGCAGCAGAGGGGGGACAGGGTCCTACGAGCAGTACTTC. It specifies CASSRGGTGSYEQYF.

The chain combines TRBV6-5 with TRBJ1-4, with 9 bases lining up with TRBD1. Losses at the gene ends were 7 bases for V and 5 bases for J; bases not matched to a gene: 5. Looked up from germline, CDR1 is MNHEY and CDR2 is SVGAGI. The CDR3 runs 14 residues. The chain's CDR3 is CASKQGARNEKLFF. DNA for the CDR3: TGTGCCAGCAAACAGGGGGCGCGGAATGAAAAACTGTTTTTT.

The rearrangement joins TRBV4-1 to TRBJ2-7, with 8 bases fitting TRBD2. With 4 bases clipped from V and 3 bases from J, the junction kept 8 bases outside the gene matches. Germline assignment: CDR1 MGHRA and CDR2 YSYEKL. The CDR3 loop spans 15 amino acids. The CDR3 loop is CASSPGLRGGYEQYF. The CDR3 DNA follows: TGCGCCAGCAGCCCGGGACTCCGGGGGGGCTACGAGCAGTACTTC.

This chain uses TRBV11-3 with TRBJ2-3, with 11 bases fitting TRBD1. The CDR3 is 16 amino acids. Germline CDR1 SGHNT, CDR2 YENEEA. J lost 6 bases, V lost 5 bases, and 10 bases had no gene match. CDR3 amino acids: CASSPRTGGYEDTQYF. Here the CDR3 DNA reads TGTGCCAGCAGCCCAAGGACAGGGGGCTATGAGGATACGCAGTATTTT.

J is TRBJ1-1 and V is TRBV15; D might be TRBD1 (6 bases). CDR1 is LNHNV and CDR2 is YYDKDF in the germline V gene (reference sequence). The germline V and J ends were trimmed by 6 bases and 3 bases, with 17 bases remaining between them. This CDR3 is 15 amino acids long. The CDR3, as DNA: TGTGCCACCAGAAACCGAACAGGGAAGTACACTGAAGCTTTCTTT. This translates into CATRNRTGKYTEAFF.

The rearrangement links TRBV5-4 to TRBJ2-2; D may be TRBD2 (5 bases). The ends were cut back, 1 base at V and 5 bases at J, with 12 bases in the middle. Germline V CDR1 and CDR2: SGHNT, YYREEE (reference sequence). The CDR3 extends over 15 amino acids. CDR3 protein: CASSLSYRRTGELFF. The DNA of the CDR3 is TGTGCCAGCAGCTTGTCCTATAGGAGGACCGGGGAGCTGTTTTTT.

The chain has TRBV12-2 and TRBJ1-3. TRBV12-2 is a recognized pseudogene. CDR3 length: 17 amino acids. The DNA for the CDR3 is TGTGCAAGTCGTACACCCCCAGGAGGGGGGGAAGGAAACACCATATATTTT. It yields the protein CASRTPPGGGEGNTIYF.